This is a list of T cell receptor beta chains from one sample in a study of cytomegalovirus exposure and HLA in healthy donors. Method: immunoSEQ multiplex PCR; TCRdb's copy keeps in-frame clones and lacks some. The repertoire has 200,000 or so clones, 65% to 85% of them found once; the top ten carry 5% to 6%. The sequenced material came from PBMCs. These TCRs come from a woman under 40 in good health and CMV-seropositive. The CDR3 runs from the conserved cysteine through the conserved F or W. Each record gives: J gene, clone size, D gene, V gene, CDR3 DNA, CDR3 protein. The D gene is left open where the match is weak. Some rows have no size entry. The others give once, few or many, or a class for an expanded clone.

TRBJ2-2 | - | - | TRBV18 | TGTGCCAGCTCACCGCTTTTCCAGGGGAGAGCGAACACCGGGGAGCTGTTTTTT | CASSPLFQGRANTGELFF
TRBJ2-4 | - | TRBD1 | TRBV6-1 | TGTGCCAGCACTCTCCGGGACAGGGCCAACATTCAGTACTTC | CASTLRDRANIQYF
TRBJ1-1 | - | TRBD1 | TRBV7-9 | TGTGCCAGCACCCCGACAGGGATGAACACTGAAGCTTTCTTT | CASTPTGMNTEAFF
TRBJ2-7 | - | TRBD1 | TRBV19 | TGTGCCAGTAGTAGGACAGGCCGCAGCAACTACGAGCAGTACTTC | CASSRTGRSNYEQYF
TRBJ2-7 | - | TRBD1 | TRBV2 | TGTGCCAGCAGTTTTTCAGGACAGGCCTACGAGCAGTACTTC | CASSFSGQAYEQYF
TRBJ2-2 | - | TRBD1 | TRBV19 | TGTGCCGCTTCAGGGGACAGGGATACCGGGGAGCTGTTTTTT | CAASGDRDTGELFF
TRBJ2-7 | - | - | TRBV27 | TGTGCCAGCGTACACTCCTACGAGCAGTACTTC | CASVHSYEQYF
TRBJ2-5 | - | TRBD2 | TRBV6-5 | TGTGCCACCCTGGCGGGAGTCGGTCAAGAGACCCAGTACTTC | CATLAGVGQETQYF
TRBJ1-1 | - | - | TRBV19 | TGTGCCAGTTCCCTGGGGCAGGAAGCTTTCTTT | CASSLGQEAFF
TRBJ1-1 | few | - | TRBV6-5 | TGTGCCAGCAGTTTTAGACGGGAGAACACTGAAGCTTTCTTT | CASSFRRENTEAFF
TRBJ1-4 | - | - | TRBV28 | TGTGCCAGCACTGCGGAGAGGGGGTTCTATGAAAAACTGTTTTTT | CASTAERGFYEKLFF
TRBJ2-7 | few | - | TRBV7-2 | TGTGCCAGCAGCTTAACGGCGGGGCATCCCTACGAGCAGTACTTC | CASSLTAGHPYEQYF
TRBJ2-3 | - | - | TRBV4-3 | TGCGCCAGCAGCCAAGACGGGGTCACAGATACGCAGTATTTT | CASSQDGVTDTQYF
TRBJ2-1 | - | TRBD2 | TRBV13 | TGTGCCAGCAGCACCGGGACTAGCGGGGACAATGAGCAGTTCTTC | CASSTGTSGDNEQFF
TRBJ2-2 | - | - | TRBV18 | TGTGCCAGCTCAACCCAGGGATACGGCGGGGAGCTGTTTTTT | CASSTQGYGGELFF
TRBJ2-7 | few | - | TRBV10-2 | TGCGCCAGCAGTACCACAGGGGGGGCCTACGAGCAGTACTTC | CASSTTGGAYEQYF
TRBJ1-1 | - | - | TRBV9 | TGTGCCAGCAGCGGAGGGGGAACTGAAGCTTTCTTT | CASSGGGTEAFF
TRBJ2-7 | - | TRBD1 | TRBV5-5 | TGTGCCAGCAGCCTGACAGGGGGCGTGGGTGAGCAGTACTTC | CASSLTGGVGEQYF
TRBJ1-2 | - | - | TRBV2 | TGTGCCAGTACCCACCTTAGGAGTCTCGTGGACTATGGCTACACCTTC | CASTHLRSLVDYGYTF
TRBJ2-3 | - | TRBD2 | TRBV5-1 | TGCGCCAGCAGCTCCTTCCTTAGCGGGAGGAACCCAGATACGCAGTATTTT | CASSSFLSGRNPDTQYF
TRBJ2-1 | - | - | TRBV5-1 | TGCGCCAGCAGCTCACAGGGCCTAGCCTACAATGAGCAGTTCTTC | CASSSQGLAYNEQFF
TRBJ1-1 | few | TRBD1 | TRBV2 | TGTGCCGTCCGGACAGGCATGAAGGAAGCTTTCTTT | CAVRTGMKEAFF
TRBJ2-5 | - | - | TRBV7-6 | TGTGCCAGCAGCCTCCTCCAAGAGACCCAGTACTTC | CASSLLQETQYF
TRBJ2-3 | - | TRBD2 | TRBV2 | TGTGCCAGCCCAGGGGGACTAGCGGGAGGGCCTGATACGCAGTATTTT | CASPGGLAGGPDTQYF
TRBJ2-1 | - | TRBD2 | TRBV19 | TGTGCCAGTAGTATCCCCGCGGGACTAGTAAATGAGCAGTTCTTC | CASSIPAGLVNEQFF
TRBJ2-1 | - | - | TRBV19 | TGTGCCAGTCAAAACAGGGAGACATACAATGAGCAGTTCTTC | CASQNRETYNEQFF
TRBJ1-6 | - | TRBD1 | TRBV19 | TGTGCCAGTAGTCCAAGACAGGGAGAGGATTCACCCCTCCACTTT | CASSPRQGEDSPLHF
TRBJ2-2 | - | - | TRBV7-9 | TGTGCCAGCAGCTTAGATCGGGACACCGGGGAGCTGTTTTTT | CASSLDRDTGELFF
TRBJ2-1 | - | - | TRBV7-9 | TGTGCCAGCAGCCCTCCCCGGACTAACAACAATGAGCAGTTCTTC | CASSPPRTNNNEQFF
TRBJ2-7 | few | TRBD1 | TRBV2 | TGTGCCAGCAGGGAATCGACAGGGAACTACGAGCAGTACTTC | CASRESTGNYEQYF
TRBJ2-1 | once | TRBD2 | TRBV13 | TGTGCCAGCAGCTTAGGCCCTAGCGGGGGGGCATCGTGGGATGAGCAGTTCTTC | CASSLGPSGGASWDEQFF
TRBJ2-5 | - | TRBD1 | TRBV4-2 | TGTGCCAGCAGCCGCAGTAGACAGGGGTTAGAGACCCAGTACTTC | CASSRSRQGLETQYF
TRBJ1-2 | few | - | TRBV7-3 | TGTGCCAGCAGCTTAATCGGGGGATCCGATGGCTACACCTTC | CASSLIGGSDGYTF
TRBJ1-5 | - | TRBD1 | TRBV6-1 | TGTGCCAGCAGTGAATGGGGACAGGGCAGGCAGCCCCAGCATTTT | CASSEWGQGRQPQHF
TRBJ1-1 | - | - | TRBV29-1 | TGCAGCGTTGGCAATAATCTAAAAGCTTTCTTT | CSVGNNLKAFF
TRBJ2-7 | - | - | TRBV27 | TGTGCCACCGCTTTTGTGGGAGCGTACTCCTACGAGCAGTACTTC | CATAFVGAYSYEQYF
TRBJ1-1 | - | TRBD1 | TRBV7-9 | TGTGCCAGCCAAAACCCGGGACAGGGACGGGGGACTGAAGCTTTCTTT | CASQNPGQGRGTEAFF